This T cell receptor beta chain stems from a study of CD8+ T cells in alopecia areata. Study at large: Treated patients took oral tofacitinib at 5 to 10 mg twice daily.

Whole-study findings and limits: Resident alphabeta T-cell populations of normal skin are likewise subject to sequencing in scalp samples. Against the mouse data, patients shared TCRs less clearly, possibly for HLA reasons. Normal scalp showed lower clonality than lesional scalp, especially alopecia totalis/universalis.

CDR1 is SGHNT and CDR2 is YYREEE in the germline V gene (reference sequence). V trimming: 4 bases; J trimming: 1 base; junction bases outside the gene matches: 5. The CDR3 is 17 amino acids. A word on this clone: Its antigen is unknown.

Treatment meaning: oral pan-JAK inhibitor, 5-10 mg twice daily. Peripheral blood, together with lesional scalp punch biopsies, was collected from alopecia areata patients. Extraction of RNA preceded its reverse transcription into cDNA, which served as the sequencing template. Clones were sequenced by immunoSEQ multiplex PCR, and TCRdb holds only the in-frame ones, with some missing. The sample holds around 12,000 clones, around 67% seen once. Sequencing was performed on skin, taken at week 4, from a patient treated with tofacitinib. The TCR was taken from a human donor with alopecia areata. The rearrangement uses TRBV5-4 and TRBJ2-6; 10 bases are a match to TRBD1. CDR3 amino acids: CASSRGQGESGANVLTF. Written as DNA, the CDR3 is TGTGCCAGCAGCCGTGGACAGGGGGAGTCTGGGGCCAACGTCCTGACTTTC.